The 20 T cell receptor beta chains in this list originate from one sample, sequenced in a study of identical twins (dated by TCRdb to about 2016). Library method: 5' RACE. The run used an Illumina HiSeq 2000. In TCRdb, the public reads were trimmed at Q25 with fastp and aligned with MiXCR, with productive beta chains retained. Each record represents a unique CDR3 protein, reported with the most common genes and DNA among its rows. This sample gives about 530,000 distinct CDR3 sequences in total; 20% to 25% of them show up just once. Around 0.47% of the sample belongs to the ten largest clones. This sample also appeared in a second study, on yellow fever vaccine responses in identical twins.

Sequenced: CD4+ T cells sorted from blood. The receptor set was obtained from a woman aged 18-30 years in good health.

The gene calls are TRBV20-1 and TRBJ2-7; 7 bases map to TRBD1. The CDR3 spans 14 residues. The germline V gene encodes CDR1 DFQATT and CDR2 SNEGSKA (reference sequence). Losses at the gene ends were 6 bases for V and 2 bases for J; bases not matched to a gene: 10. CDR3 in DNA: TGCAGTGCCAGTTCTCCGGGACAGCCCTACGAGCAGTACGTC. Its translation is CSASSPGQPYEQYV.

This clonotype has ten or more counts. V is TRBV5-1 and J is TRBJ1-6, with 9 nucleotides matching TRBD1. Germline V gene lookup returns CDR1 SGHRS and CDR2 YFSETQ. There are 15 residues in the CDR3. Losses at the gene ends were 4 bases for V and 10 bases for J; bases not matched to a gene: 9. The CDR3 here is CASSTDRGKGSPLHF. CDR3 sequence (DNA): TGCGCCAGCAGCACGGACAGGGGAAAGGGGTCACCCCTCCACTTT. Using reference TRBV5-1 and TRBJ1-6 for the parts outside the CDR3, the full variable domain is KAGVTQTPRYLIKTRGQQVTLSCSPISGHRSVSWYQQTPGQGLQFLFEYFSETQRNKGNFPGRFSGRQFSNSRSEMNVSTLELGDSALYLCASSTDRGKGSPLHFGNGTRLTVT.

In its sample, this clonotype was seen many times. The chain carries TRBV15 and TRBJ2-2; a possible D gene is TRBD1 (5 bases). The CDR3 totals 14 residues. Germline values: CDR1 LNHNV, CDR2 YYDKDF (reference sequence). Between the trimmed V and J ends, which lost 7 bases and 0 bases, there was a span of 9 bases. The CDR3 nucleotides are TGTGCCACCACCAGGGAAGCGAACACCGGGGAGCTGTTTTTT. This gives the protein CATTREANTGELFF.

The sample holds a few counts of this clonotype. The chain employs TRBV11-1 and TRBJ2-6; D is unresolved. Germline-derived CDR1 and CDR2 are SGHAT and FQDESV (reference sequence). The CDR3 is 17 residues long. V was pared by 1 base and J by 0 bases, with 10 bases between. The CDR3: CASSLGASTSGANVLTF. CDR3 nucleotides: TGTGCCAGCAGCTTAGGGGCCAGCACCTCTGGGGCCAACGTCCTGACTTTC.

In this sample, this clonotype turned up many times. The chain carries TRBV12-3 or TRBV12-4 and TRBJ2-2; 9 bases line up with TRBD1. J lost 5 bases, V lost 6 bases, and 1 base had no gene match. The CDR3 covers 13 residues. CDR3 residues: CASRTGGTGELFF. In nucleotides, the CDR3 is TGTGCCAGCAGGACAGGGGGGACCGGGGAGCTGTTTTTT.

This clonotype was seen a few times. The CDR3 DNA reads as TGTGCCAGCAGGATCGGAGTGGGCACTGAAGCTTTCTTT. It is translated as CASRIGVGTEAFF. The chain uses TRBV7-9 and TRBJ1-1; D gene uncertain. The germline V gene encodes CDR1 SEHNR and CDR2 FQNEAQ (reference sequence). Trimming pared 6 bases from V and 4 bases from J, leaving 12 bases between. CDR3 size: 13 residues. Combining the CDR3 with reference TRBV7-9 and TRBJ1-1 gives the whole variable domain DTGVSQNPRHKITKRGQNVTFRCDPISEHNRLYWYRQTLGQGPEFLTYFQNEAQLEKSRLLSDRFSAERPKGSFSTLEIQRTEQGDSAMYLCASRIGVGTEAFFGQGTRLTVV.

This clonotype was detected ten times or more. This chain links TRBV10-3 with TRBJ2-7; 10 positions match TRBD2. Germline CDR1 is ENHRY and CDR2 is SYGVKD. The CDR3 runs to 16 residues. V shed 3 bases, J shed 3 bases, and the junction held 8 bases outside the gene matches. CDR3 sequence (DNA): TGTGCCATCAGTGATGGCCTAGCGGGAGTTGGCTACGAGCAGTACTTC. It is translated as CAISDGLAGVGYEQYF.

This clonotype occurred a few times. The rearrangement uses TRBV18 and TRBJ2-7; D uncertain. CDR3 length: 16 amino acids. V was shortened by 2 bases and J by 2 bases, with 16 bases between the two germline ends. Germline values: CDR1 KGHSH, CDR2 LQKENI. The CDR3 region is CASSPEPTPRPYEQYV. The CDR3 DNA sequence: TGTGCCAGCTCACCAGAGCCAACCCCCCGGCCCTACGAGCAGTACGTC.

There are a few counts of this clonotype. This chain links TRBV4-2 with TRBJ2-2; 7 nucleotides line up with TRBD2. The CDR3 extends over 14 amino acids. CDR1 LGHNA and CDR2 YNFKEQ come from the germline V gene. V shed 3 bases, J shed 7 bases, and the junction held 5 bases outside the gene matches. For the CDR3, the DNA is TGTGCCAGCAGCCAGTCAGGACTAGTCGGGGAGCTGTTTTTT. The encoded protein is CASSQSGLVGELFF.

The J gene is TRBJ2-7, the V gene TRBV6-5; tentative D call: TRBD1 (6 bases). The CDR3 contains 16 residues. The germline CDR1 and CDR2 sequences are MNHEY and SVGAGI. The ends were cut back, 2 bases at V and 2 bases at J, with 16 bases in the middle. CDR3 in amino acids: CASSYLAGTRTYEQYF. Written as DNA, the CDR3 is TGTGCCAGCAGTTACCTAGCCGGGACACGAACCTACGAGCAGTACTTC.

V and J are TRBV10-1 and TRBJ2-3; D is unclear. Trimming took off 2 bases at V and 3 bases at J, with 9 bases between the two ends. This CDR3 region has 14 residues. The V gene's germline CDR1 is WNHNN and CDR2 SYGVQD (reference sequence). For the CDR3, the DNA is TGCGCCAGCAGTGAGGGTAGAGCGACAGATACGCAGTATTTT. This codes for CASSEGRATDTQYF.

Regarding this clonotype: A much larger clonotype is one base distant, so this may be a read error. The chain carries TRBV7-9 and TRBJ2-1; 7 nucleotides match TRBD2. CDR3 length: 16 residues. CDR1 is SEHNR, CDR2 FQNEAQ, per germline (reference sequence). CDR3 sequence reads: CASSQPTGGGYNEQIF. The DNA for the CDR3 is TGTGCCAGCAGCCAACCCACGGGCGGGGGTTACAATGAGCAGATCTTC.

Regarding this clonotype: One end of the junction is discordant with germline, which a read error may explain. The rearrangement joins TRBV2 to TRBJ2-2; unclear D gene. CDR3 length: 13 amino acids. CDR1 SNHLY and CDR2 FYNNEI come from the germline V gene. The CDR3 sequence is CASTERPNGELFF. CDR3 sequence (DNA): TGTGCCAGCACTGAAAGGCCAAACGGGGAGCTGTTTTTT.

The chain uses TRBV2 and TRBJ2-6; D is undetermined. The V end lost 5 bases, the J end lost 0 bases, and 8 bases lay between the germline ends. Germline V gene data show CDR1 as SNHLY and CDR2 as FYNNEI. The CDR3 contains 15 residues. The CDR3 DNA sequence: TGTGCCAGCAGTCCCGCTGTCTCTGGGGCCAACGTCCTGACTTTC. As protein: CASSPAVSGANVLTF.

This clonotype was detected many times. The chain has TRBV12-3 or TRBV12-4 and TRBJ1-2; no reliable D call. The ends were cut back, 1 base at V and 5 bases at J, with 2 bases in the middle. The length of the CDR3 is 11 residues. Here the CDR3 DNA reads TGTGCCAGCAGTTTAGAGTATGGCTACACCTTC. Its translation: CASSLEYGYTF.

This clonotype was seen a handful of times. This chain links TRBV6-1 with TRBJ1-1, with 9 bases matching TRBD1. CDR1 MNHNS and CDR2 SASEGT come from the germline V gene. The CDR3 sequence is 15 residues long. Losses at the gene ends were 7 bases for V and 3 bases for J; bases not matched to a gene: 9. CDR3 sequence reads: CASTGGTGWHTEAFF. The CDR3 region has the DNA TGTGCCAGCACCGGGGGGACAGGGTGGCACACTGAAGCTTTCTTT.

This clonotype was observed a few times. This chain links TRBV5-1 with TRBJ2-5; D tentatively fits TRBD1 or TRBD2 (5 bases each). The CDR3 has 15 residues. In germline, CDR1 is SGHRS, CDR2 YFSETQ. The ends were cut back, 4 bases at V and 1 base at J, with 14 bases in the middle. CDR3 protein: CASSRDPGPQETQYF. The CDR3 region has the DNA TGCGCCAGCAGCCGGGACCCGGGGCCCCAAGAGACCCAGTACTTC.

V is TRBV4-1 and J is TRBJ2-1; D is possibly TRBD2 (5 bases). The CDR3 runs to 16 residues. The V end was cut by 1 base, the J end by 0 bases, with 10 bases between. Germline CDR1 reads MGHRA; CDR2 reads YSYEKL. The CDR3 DNA reads as TGCGCCAGCAGCCAAGTGGACTTGCTCTCCTACAATGAGCAGTTCTTC. It codes for CASSQVDLLSYNEQFF.

This clonotype occurred once. V and J are TRBV5-1 and TRBJ2-7; possibly TRBD1 or TRBD2 for D (5 bases each). Trimming removed 1 base from V and 2 bases from J, with 10 bases in between. The length of the CDR3 is 14 residues. Germline V gene data show CDR1 as SGHRS and CDR2 as YFSETQ. The CDR3 protein is CASSLNRGAYEQYF. In nucleotides, the CDR3 is TGCGCCAGCAGCTTGAATCGGGGCGCCTACGAGCAGTACTTC.

There are a few counts of this clonotype. This rearrangement joins TRBV21-1 to TRBJ2-3. TRBV21-1 is deemed a pseudogene. This CDR3 has 16 residues. CDR3 amino acids: CASSKTDDWGTDTQYF. In nucleotides, the CDR3 is TGTGCCAGCAGCAAAACGGACGACTGGGGCACAGATACGCAGTATTTT.